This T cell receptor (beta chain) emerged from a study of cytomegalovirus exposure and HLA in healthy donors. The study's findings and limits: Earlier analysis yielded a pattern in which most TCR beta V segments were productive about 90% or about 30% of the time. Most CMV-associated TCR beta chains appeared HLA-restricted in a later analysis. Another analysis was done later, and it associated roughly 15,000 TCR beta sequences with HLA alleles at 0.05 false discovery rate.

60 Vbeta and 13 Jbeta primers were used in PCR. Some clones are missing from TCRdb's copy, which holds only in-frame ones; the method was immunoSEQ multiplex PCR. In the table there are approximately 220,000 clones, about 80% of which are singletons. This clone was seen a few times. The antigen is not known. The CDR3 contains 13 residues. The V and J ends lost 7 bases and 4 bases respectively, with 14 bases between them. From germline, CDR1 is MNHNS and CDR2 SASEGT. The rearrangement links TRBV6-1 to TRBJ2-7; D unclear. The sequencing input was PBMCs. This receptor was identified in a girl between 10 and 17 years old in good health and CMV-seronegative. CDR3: CASTSPSLYEQYF. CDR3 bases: TGTGCCAGCACCAGTCCCTCCCTTTACGAGCAGTACTTC.